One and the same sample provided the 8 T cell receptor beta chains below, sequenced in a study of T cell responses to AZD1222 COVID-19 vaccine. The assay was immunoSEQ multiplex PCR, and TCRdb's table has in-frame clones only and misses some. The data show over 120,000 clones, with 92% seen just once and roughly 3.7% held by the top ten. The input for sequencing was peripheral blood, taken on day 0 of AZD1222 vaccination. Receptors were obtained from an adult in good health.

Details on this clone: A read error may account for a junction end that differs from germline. The CDR3 loop is CASSQEVMGTAFF. CDR3 nucleotide sequence: TGCGCCAGCAGCCAAGAGGTAATGGGGACAGCGTTCTTT. The V call is TRBV4-3, the J call TRBJ1-4, with 7 positions matching TRBD1. CDR3 length: 13 residues. Germline loops: CDR1 LGHNA, CDR2 YSLEER.

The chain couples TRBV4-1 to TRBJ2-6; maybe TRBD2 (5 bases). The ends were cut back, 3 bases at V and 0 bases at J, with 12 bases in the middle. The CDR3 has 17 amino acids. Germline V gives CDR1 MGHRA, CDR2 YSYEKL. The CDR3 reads CASSHRMEASGANVLTF. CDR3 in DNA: TGCGCCAGCAGCCACCGAATGGAGGCCTCTGGGGCCAACGTCCTGACTTTC.

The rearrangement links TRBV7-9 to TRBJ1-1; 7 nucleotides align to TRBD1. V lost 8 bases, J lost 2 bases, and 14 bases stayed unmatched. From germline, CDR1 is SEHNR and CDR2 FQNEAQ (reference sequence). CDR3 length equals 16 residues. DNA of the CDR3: TGTGCCAGCTCTATGCCCCCGGGACAGCTCAACACTGAAGCTTTCTTT. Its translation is CASSMPPGQLNTEAFF.

This chain's CDR3 is CASIRLGGGPEAFF. The DNA for the CDR3 is TGTGCCAGCATCCGCCTGGGGGGGGGACCTGAAGCTTTCTTT. The chain links TRBV6-5 to TRBJ1-1, with D perhaps matching TRBD1 (5 bases). The germline V and J ends were trimmed by 7 bases and 6 bases, with 18 bases remaining between them. Per germline, CDR1 MNHEY and CDR2 SVGAGI. This CDR3 is 14 amino acids long.

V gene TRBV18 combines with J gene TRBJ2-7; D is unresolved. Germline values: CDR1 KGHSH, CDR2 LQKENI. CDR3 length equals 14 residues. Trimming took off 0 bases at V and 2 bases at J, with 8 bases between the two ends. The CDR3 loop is CASSPPSQTYEQYF. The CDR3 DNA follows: TGTGCCAGCTCACCACCTTCACAGACCTACGAGCAGTACTTC.

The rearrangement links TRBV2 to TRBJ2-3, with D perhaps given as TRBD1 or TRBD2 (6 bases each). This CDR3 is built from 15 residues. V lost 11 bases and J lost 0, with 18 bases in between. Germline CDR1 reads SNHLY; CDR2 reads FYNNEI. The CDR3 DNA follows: TGTGCCGGGGGGCCCAAAGCAATTAGCACAGATACGCAGTATTTT. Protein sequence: CAGGPKAISTDTQYF.

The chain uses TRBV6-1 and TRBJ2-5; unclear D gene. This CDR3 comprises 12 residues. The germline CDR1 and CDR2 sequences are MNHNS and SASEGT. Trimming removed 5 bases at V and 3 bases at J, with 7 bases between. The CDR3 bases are TGTGCCAGCAGTTATCTGAAAGAGACCCAGTACTTC. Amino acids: CASSYLKETQYF.

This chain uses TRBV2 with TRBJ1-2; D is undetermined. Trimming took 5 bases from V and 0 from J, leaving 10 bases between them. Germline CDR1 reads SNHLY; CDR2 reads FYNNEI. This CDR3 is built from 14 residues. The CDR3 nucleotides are TGTGCCAGCAGTTACCTTAAAGCTAACTATGGCTACACCTTC. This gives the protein CASSYLKANYGYTF.